This section outlines one TCR beta chain sequence together with its context. This sample was taken from a study of blood T cell repertoires in COVID-19. Across the whole study: Researchers got acute and convalescent COVID-19 samples from the United States, Italy and Spain. PBMCs, B-cell-depleted T cells, or T cells provided the cDNA or gDNA that made up the material.

This CDR3 has 14 residues. Germline V lookup: CDR1 SGHRS, CDR2 YFSETQ. The V gene end was trimmed by 4 bases and the J gene end by 4 bases; junction bases not matched to a gene: 3. How the authors handled the data: Cell counts per sample came from amplifying reference gene primers. This table comes from immunoSEQ multiplex PCR, and its TCRdb copy is limited to in-frame clones, with some not included. The V and J calls and clone size come from that table; D and trimming were worked out from the DNA. Seen here are over 300,000 clones, 65% to 90% observed once, and the top ten hold 7.2%. Sequencing used peripheral blood. The chain carries TRBV5-1 and TRBJ1-3; TRBD1 matches 9 bases. This receptor was identified in a human donor in a cohort sampled during active COVID-19. DNA of the CDR3: TGCGCCAGCAGCGCGGACAGGGGAGGAAACACCATATATTTT. It yields the protein CASSADRGGNTIYF.